The 5 T cell receptor beta chains in this list originate from one sample, sequenced in a study of T cell changes during pregnancy in multiple sclerosis. Here immunoSEQ multiplex PCR was the method, and the copy in TCRdb shows in-frame clones only, minus some. The sample holds about 85,000 clones, about 89% seen once. Sequencing was performed on peripheral blood, taken in the first trimester of pregnancy. The receptors come from a female donor with multiple sclerosis, enrolled in a pregnancy study.

This clone appeared a single time. The rearrangement uses TRBV7-3 and TRBJ2-1; tentatively, D is TRBD1 (5 bases). The ends were cut back, 5 bases at V and 6 bases at J, with 11 bases in the middle. The CDR3 is 13 amino acids. CDR1 is SGHTA, CDR2 FQGTGA, per germline. The CDR3 reads CASSQRRGNEQFF. CDR3 DNA: TGTGCCAGCAGCCAGCGTAGGGGCAATGAGCAGTTCTTC.

This clone appeared a few times. J is TRBJ2-7 and V is TRBV9, with TRBD1 matching 8 bases. CDR1 and CDR2 (germline): SGDLS, YYNGEE. Trimming at V came to 3 bases and at J to 6 bases, leaving 8 bases not matched to a gene. This CDR3 has 14 amino acids. CDR3 residues: CASSGGQGGGEQYF. In nucleotides, the CDR3 is TGTGCCAGCAGCGGCGGACAGGGCGGAGGCGAGCAGTACTTC.

The V gene is TRBV7-2, the J gene TRBJ2-7; unclear D gene. V gave up 5 bases and J gave up 1 base, with 6 bases separating them. The CDR3 is 12 amino acids. Looked up from germline, CDR1 is SGHTA and CDR2 is FQGNSA. CDR3 in DNA: TGTGCCAGCAGCCTCCGGTCCTACGAGCAGTACTTC. This translates into CASSLRSYEQYF.

V and J are TRBV28 and TRBJ2-7, with 7 bases identical to TRBD2. This CDR3 region has 14 residues. The J segment lost 4 bases and the V segment lost 2 bases, leaving 5 bases of the junction unmatched. Germline V gene sequence: CDR1 MDHEN, CDR2 SYDVKM. The CDR3 DNA reads as TGTGCCAGCAGTTTACTGGCGGGAGATTACGAGCAGTACTTC. Translating gives CASSLLAGDYEQYF.

This clone was seen a handful of times. The genes are TRBV5-1 and TRBJ2-7; D is possibly TRBD2 (5 bases). This CDR3 comprises 12 residues. Per germline, CDR1 SGHRS and CDR2 YFSETQ. The V gene lost 3 bases and the J gene lost 8 bases, with 12 bases spanning the gap. CDR3 region: CASSSLGDQQYF. The CDR3 region has the DNA TGCGCCAGCAGCTCCCTGGGAGACCAGCAGTACTTC.